Each of the 4 T cell receptor beta chains below was sequenced from the same sample in a study of OX40 agonist ivuxolimab in advanced cancers. Libraries were prepared by immunoSEQ multiplex PCR; TCRdb keeps only in-frame clonotypes and omits some of them. The table lists some 28,000 clones, 79% of them singletons, with around 16% in the top ten. The sample in question was CD4+ or CD8+ T cells sorted from blood, obtained in a trial of the OX40 agonist ivuxolimab. These TCRs come from an adult with an advanced solid tumor such as melanoma, head and neck, liver or kidney cancer.

The rearrangement uses TRBV6-1 and TRBJ1-2; D uncertain. CDR3 length: 10 residues. V was shortened by 8 bases and J by 6 bases, with 7 bases between the two germline ends. The germline CDR1 and CDR2 sequences are MNHNS and SASEGT. The CDR3 DNA follows: TGTGCCAGCCAGAGGAATGGCTACACCTTC. It translates to CASQRNGYTF.

The gene calls are TRBV2 and TRBJ2-3, with a weak D call TRBD2 (5 bases). V shed 6 bases and J shed 2 bases, with 15 bases lying between them. Germline CDR1 and CDR2: SNHLY and FYNNEI. The CDR3 has 15 amino acids. The CDR3 loop is CASRASRSHTDTQYF. The CDR3 coding sequence is TGTGCCAGCAGAGCTAGCCGTAGTCACACAGATACGCAGTATTTT.

The V gene is TRBV11-1, the J gene TRBJ1-1; D perhaps matches TRBD1 (6 bases). CDR3 length: 14 amino acids. Per the germline V gene, CDR1 is SGHAT and CDR2 is FQDESV (reference sequence). V lost 2 bases and J lost 0, with 7 bases in between. CDR3 nucleotides: TGTGCCAGCAGCTTAAACAGGGTGAACACTGAAGCTTTCTTT. Its translation is CASSLNRVNTEAFF. Full variable domain (missing parts from reference TRBV11-1 and TRBJ1-1): EAEVAQSPRYKITEKSQAVAFWCDPISGHATLYWYRQILGQGPELLVQFQDESVVDDSQLPKDRFSAERLKGVDSTLKIQPAELGDSAMYLCASSLNRVNTEAFFGQGTRLTVV.

The chain employs TRBV5-1 and TRBJ2-1, with TRBD2 as a possible D gene (5 bases). Trimming took off 0 bases at V and 6 bases at J, with 19 bases between the two ends. The V gene's germline CDR1 is SGHRS and CDR2 YFSETQ. There are 17 residues in the CDR3. Here the CDR3 reads CASSLVPSGEWGNEQFF. CDR3 sequence (DNA): TGCGCCAGCAGCTTGGTGCCCTCCGGGGAGTGGGGCAATGAGCAGTTCTTC.